This is a list of T cell receptor beta chains from one sample in a study of monozygotic twins with inflammatory bowel disease. TCRdb re-called the 5' RACE reads and catalogs CDR3 proteins one per entry, DNA excluded. This sample carries approximately 330,000 distinct CDR3 sequences, with roughly 2% going to the ten biggest clones. Sequencing was carried out using blood. The receptors come from a human donor with ulcerative colitis or Crohn's disease, or a healthy co-twin of an affected twin (not recorded which). The CDR3 runs from the conserved cysteine through the conserved F or W. Fields, in order: CDR3 protein, J gene, V gene.

CASSSGQVSSTDTQYF	TRBJ2-3	TRBV5-1
CASSRTVGVVPGELFF	TRBJ2-2	TRBV14
CASGPDRVSYNEQFF	TRBJ2-1	TRBV5-1
CASSLRGVYWYEQYF	TRBJ2-7	TRBV5-6
CASSFGRSSYNEQFF	TRBJ2-1	TRBV12-3/TRBV12-4
CASSQEWEDQPQHF	TRBJ1-5	TRBV4-1
CASSWDRFSGELFF	TRBJ2-2	TRBV5-1
CATSAPQNLNTGELFF	TRBJ2-2	TRBV24-1
CATSGRDWEQFF	TRBJ2-1	TRBV24-1
CASSATSGSVHEQFF	TRBJ2-1	TRBV5-1
CASSHGGQQPQHF	TRBJ1-5	TRBV3-1
CASSASGILPGELFF	TRBJ2-2	TRBV5-1
CASSVGAGVTETQYF	TRBJ2-5	TRBV9
CASSQELRDQETQYF	TRBJ2-5	TRBV3-1
CASQREGPRNEQFF	TRBJ2-1	TRBV5-1
CASSKISGTQYF	TRBJ2-5	TRBV11-1
CASSLRPYPPSYEQYF	TRBJ2-7	TRBV28
CSARDSTGELETQYF	TRBJ2-5	TRBV20-1
CSASRQANNEQFF	TRBJ2-1	TRBV20-1
CASSRSTGQGHEQYF	TRBJ2-7	TRBV19
CASSQVNGEQYF	TRBJ2-7	TRBV3-1
CASSLTRTGVMNTEAFF	TRBJ1-1	TRBV7-3
CASSRVGQGTQYF	TRBJ2-3	TRBV3-1
CASSSQTSGHYNEQFF	TRBJ2-1	TRBV2
CASSPGTGNREQYF	TRBJ2-7	TRBV2
CASRRSRQVIYEQYF	TRBJ2-7	TRBV7-2
CASGWEGNTGELFF	TRBJ2-2	TRBV19
CASSVSANSPLHF	TRBJ1-6	TRBV9